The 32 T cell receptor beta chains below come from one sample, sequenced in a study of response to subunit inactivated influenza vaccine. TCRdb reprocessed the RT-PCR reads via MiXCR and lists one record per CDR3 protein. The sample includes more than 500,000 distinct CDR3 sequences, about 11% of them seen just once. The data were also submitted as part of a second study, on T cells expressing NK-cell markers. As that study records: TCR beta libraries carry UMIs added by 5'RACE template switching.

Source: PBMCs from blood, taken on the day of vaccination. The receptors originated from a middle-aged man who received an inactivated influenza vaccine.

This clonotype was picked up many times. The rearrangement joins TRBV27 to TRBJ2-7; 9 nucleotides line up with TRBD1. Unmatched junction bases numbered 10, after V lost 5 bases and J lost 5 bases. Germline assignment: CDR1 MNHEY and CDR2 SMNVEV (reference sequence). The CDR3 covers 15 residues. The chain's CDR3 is CASSLLGQGRHEQYF. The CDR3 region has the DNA TGTGCCAGCAGTCTCCTTGGACAGGGGCGCCACGAGCAGTACTTC.

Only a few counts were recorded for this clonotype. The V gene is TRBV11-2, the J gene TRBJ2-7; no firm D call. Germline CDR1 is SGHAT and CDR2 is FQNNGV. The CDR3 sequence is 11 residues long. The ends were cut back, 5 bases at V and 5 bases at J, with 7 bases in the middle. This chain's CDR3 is CASSPRNEQYF. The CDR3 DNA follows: TGTGCCAGCAGCCCTCGTAACGAGCAGTACTTC.

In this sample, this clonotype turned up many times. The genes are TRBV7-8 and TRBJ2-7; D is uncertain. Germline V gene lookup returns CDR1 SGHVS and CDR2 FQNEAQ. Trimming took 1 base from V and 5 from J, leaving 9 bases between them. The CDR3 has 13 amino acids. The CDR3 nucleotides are TGTGCCAGCAGCTTAGAAGTGGTAAACGAGCAGTACTTC. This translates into CASSLEVVNEQYF.

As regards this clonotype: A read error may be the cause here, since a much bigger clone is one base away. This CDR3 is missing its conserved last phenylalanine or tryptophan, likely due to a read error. This chain's CDR3 is CNAREDNTEAFL. The CDR3, as DNA: TGCAACGCCCGGGAGGATAACACTGAAGCTTTCCTT. The V call is TRBV20-1, the J call TRBJ1-1, with D unresolved. CDR1 is DFQATT and CDR2 is SNEGSKA in the germline V gene (reference sequence). The CDR3 is 12 amino acids.

The chain's CDR3 is CASSLDSRMGGTEAFF. The CDR3 DNA follows: TGTGCCAGCAGCCTGGACAGCCGGATGGGGGGCACTGAAGCTTTCTTT. The J gene is TRBJ1-1, the V gene TRBV6-1; possible D gene TRBD1, 6 bases. The CDR3 length is 16 residues. Germline V gene sequence: CDR1 MNHNS, CDR2 SASEGT. V shed 6 bases and J shed 4 bases, with 21 bases lying between them.

CDR3 amino acids: CASSFLSGPAGGFEQFF. In DNA, the CDR3 is TGTGCCAGCAGCTTCCTCAGTGGGCCAGCGGGAGGTTTTGAGCAGTTCTTC. The chain uses TRBV7-9 and TRBJ2-1, with 9 bases matching TRBD2. J gave up 9 bases and V 3 bases, and 15 bases lay outside the gene matches. The CDR3 spans 17 residues. Germline V gives CDR1 SEHNR, CDR2 FQNEAQ (reference sequence).

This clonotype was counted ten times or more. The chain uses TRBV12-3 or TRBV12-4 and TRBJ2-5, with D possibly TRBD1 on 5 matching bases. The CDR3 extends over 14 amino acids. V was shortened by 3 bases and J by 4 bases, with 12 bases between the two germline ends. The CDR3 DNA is TGTGCCAGCAGTTTTTCGGCTCAGGGAGAGACCCAGTACTTC. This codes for CASSFSAQGETQYF.

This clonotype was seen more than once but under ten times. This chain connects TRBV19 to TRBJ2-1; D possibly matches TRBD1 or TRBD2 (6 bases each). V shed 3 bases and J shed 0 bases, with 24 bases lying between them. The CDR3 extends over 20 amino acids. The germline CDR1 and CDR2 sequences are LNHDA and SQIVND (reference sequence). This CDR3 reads CASSILSGARKKFSYNEQFF. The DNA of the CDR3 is TGTGCCAGTAGTATCCTGTCGGGGGCCAGAAAAAAGTTCTCCTACAATGAGCAGTTCTTC.

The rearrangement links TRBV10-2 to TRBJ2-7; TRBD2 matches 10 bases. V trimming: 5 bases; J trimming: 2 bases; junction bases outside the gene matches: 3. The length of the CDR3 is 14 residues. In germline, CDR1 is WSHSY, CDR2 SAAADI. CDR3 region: CASSLAGETYEQYF. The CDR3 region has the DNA TGCGCCAGCAGTCTAGCGGGGGAGACCTACGAGCAGTACTTC.

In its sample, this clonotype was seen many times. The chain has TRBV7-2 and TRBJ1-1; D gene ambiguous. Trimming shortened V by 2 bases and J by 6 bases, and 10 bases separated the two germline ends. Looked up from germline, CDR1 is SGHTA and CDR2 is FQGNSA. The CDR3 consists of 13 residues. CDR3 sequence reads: CASSLNDISEAFF. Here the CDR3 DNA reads TGTGCCAGCAGCTTAAACGATATTTCTGAAGCTTTCTTT.

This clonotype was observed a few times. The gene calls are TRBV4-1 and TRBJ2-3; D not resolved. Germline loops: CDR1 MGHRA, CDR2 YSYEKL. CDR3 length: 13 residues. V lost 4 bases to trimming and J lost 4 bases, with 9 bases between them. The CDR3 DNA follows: TGCGCCAGCAGCCCCCTTAGTGCAGATACGCAGTATTTT. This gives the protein CASSPLSADTQYF.

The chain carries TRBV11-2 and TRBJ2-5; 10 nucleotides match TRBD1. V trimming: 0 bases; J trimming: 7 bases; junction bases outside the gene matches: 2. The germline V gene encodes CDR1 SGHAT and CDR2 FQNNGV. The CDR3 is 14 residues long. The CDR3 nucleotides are TGTGCCAGCAGCTTAGATCGGACAGGGGGGACCCAGTACTTC. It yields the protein CASSLDRTGGTQYF.

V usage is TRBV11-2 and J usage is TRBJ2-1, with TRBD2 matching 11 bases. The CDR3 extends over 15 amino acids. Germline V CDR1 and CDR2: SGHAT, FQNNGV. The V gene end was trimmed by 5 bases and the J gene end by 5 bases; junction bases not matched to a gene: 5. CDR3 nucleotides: TGTGCCAGCAGCGCTACTAGCGGGGGAAACAATGAGCAGTTCTTC. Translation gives CASSATSGGNNEQFF.

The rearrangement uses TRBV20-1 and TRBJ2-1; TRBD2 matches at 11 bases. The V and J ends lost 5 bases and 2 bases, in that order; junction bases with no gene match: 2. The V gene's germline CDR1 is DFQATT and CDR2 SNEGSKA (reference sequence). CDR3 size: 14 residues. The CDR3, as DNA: TGCAGTGCTGTAGCGGGAGGGCCCTACAATGAGCAGTTCTTC. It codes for CSAVAGGPYNEQFF.

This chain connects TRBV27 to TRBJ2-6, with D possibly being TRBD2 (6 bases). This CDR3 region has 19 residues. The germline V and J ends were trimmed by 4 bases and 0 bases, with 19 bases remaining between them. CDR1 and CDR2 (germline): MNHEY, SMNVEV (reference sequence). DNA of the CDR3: TGTGCCAGCAGTTCCTCAGGGAGGCCCCAGGGCTCTGGGGCCAACGTCCTGACTTTC. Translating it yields CASSSSGRPQGSGANVLTF.

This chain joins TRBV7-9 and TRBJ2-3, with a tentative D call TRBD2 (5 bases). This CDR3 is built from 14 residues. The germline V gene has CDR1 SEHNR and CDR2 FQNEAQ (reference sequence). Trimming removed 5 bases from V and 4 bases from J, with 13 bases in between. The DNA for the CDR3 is TGTGCCAGCAGCCCCGTTGGGAGCCCAGATACGCAGTATTTT. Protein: CASSPVGSPDTQYF.

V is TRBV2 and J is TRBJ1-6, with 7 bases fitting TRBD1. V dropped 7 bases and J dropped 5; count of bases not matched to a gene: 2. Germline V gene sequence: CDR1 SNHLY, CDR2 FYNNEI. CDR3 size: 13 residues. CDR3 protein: CASTGQDNSPLHF. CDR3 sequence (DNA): TGTGCCAGCACCGGACAGGATAATTCACCCCTCCACTTT.

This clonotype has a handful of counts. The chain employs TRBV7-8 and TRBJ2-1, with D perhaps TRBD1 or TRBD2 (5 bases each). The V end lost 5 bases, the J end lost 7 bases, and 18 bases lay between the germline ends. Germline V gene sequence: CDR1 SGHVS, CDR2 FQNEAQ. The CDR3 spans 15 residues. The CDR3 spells CASSLSRDGRNEQFF. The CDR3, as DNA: TGTGCCAGCAGCCTGTCCCGGGACGGCCGGAATGAGCAGTTCTTC.

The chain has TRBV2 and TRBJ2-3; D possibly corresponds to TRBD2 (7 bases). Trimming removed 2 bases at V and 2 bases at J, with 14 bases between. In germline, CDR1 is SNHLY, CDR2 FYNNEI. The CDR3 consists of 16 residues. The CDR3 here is CASSERGRGSTDTQYF. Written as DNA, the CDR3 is TGTGCCAGCAGTGAAAGGGGGAGGGGTTCCACAGATACGCAGTATTTT.

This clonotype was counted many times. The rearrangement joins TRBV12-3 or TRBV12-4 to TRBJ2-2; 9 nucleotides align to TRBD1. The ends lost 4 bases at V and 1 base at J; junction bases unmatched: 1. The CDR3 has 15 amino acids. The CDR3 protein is CASSWGQGNTGELFF. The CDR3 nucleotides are TGTGCCAGCAGTTGGGGACAGGGGAACACCGGGGAGCTGTTTTTT.

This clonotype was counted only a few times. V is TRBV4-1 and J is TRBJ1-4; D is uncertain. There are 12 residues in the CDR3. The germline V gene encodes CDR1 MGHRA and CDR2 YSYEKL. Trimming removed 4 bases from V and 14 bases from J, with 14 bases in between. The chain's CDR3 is CASSLEGANLFF. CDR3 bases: TGCGCCAGCAGCCTCGAGGGCGCGAACCTGTTTTTT.

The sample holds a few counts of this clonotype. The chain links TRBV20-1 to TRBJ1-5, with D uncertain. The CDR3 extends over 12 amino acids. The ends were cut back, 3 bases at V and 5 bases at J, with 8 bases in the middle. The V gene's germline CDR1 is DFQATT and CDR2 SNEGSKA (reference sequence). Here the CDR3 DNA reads TGCAGTGCTAGCCGAGATGATCAGCCCCAGCATTTT. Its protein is CSASRDDQPQHF.

The DNA for the CDR3 is TGCAGTGCCCCCATCGCGGGGAGAGGTGAGCAGTTCTTC. Protein sequence: CSAPIAGRGEQFF. V usage is TRBV20-1 and J usage is TRBJ2-1; maybe TRBD2 (6 bases). The CDR3 has 13 residues. With 6 bases removed from V and 9 bases from J, the gap between germline ends came to 18 bases. In germline, CDR1 is DFQATT, CDR2 SNEGSKA (reference sequence).

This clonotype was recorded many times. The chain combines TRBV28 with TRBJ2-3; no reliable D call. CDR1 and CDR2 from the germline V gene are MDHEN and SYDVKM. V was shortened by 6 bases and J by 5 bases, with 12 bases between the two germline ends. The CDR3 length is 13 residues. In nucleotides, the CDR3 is TGTGCCAGCAGCATAGACCCTCAAGATACGCAGTATTTT. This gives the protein CASSIDPQDTQYF.

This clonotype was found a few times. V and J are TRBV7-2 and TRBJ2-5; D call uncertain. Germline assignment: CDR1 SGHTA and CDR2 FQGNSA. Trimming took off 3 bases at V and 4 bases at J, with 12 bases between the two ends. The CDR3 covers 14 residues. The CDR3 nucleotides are TGTGCCAGCAGCTTTGTGGGAAACGGAGAGACCCAGTACTTC. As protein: CASSFVGNGETQYF.

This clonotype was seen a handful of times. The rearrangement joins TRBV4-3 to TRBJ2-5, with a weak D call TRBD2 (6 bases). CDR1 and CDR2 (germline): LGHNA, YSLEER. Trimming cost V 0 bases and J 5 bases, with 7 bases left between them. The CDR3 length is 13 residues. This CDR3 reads CASSQEAGETQYF. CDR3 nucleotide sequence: TGCGCCAGCAGCCAAGAGGCGGGGGAGACCCAGTACTTC.

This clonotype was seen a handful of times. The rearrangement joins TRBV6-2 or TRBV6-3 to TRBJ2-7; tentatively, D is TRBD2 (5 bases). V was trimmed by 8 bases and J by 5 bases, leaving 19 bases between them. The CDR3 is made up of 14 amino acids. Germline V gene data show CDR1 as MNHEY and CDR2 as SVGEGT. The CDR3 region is CASGLTPEGNEQYF. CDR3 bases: TGTGCCAGCGGGCTCACCCCCGAGGGTAACGAGCAGTACTTC.

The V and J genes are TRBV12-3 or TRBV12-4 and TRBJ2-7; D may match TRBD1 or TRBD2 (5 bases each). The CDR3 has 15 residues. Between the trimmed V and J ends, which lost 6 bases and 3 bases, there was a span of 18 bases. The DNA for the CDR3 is TGTGCCAGCAGCACCGGGACCAAGAATTTCTACGAGCAGTACTTC. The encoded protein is CASSTGTKNFYEQYF.

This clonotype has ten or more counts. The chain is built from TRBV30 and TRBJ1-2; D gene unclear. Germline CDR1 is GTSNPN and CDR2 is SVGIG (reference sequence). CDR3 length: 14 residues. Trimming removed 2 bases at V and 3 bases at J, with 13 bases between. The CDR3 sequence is CAWSFWRQDYGYTF. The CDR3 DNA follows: TGTGCCTGGAGTTTTTGGAGGCAGGACTATGGCTACACCTTC.

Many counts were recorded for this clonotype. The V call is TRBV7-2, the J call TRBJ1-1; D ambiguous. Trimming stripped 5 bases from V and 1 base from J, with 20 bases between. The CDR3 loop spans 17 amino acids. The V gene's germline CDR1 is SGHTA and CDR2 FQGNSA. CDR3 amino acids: CASSPPPRSLGNTEAFF. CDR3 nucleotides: TGTGCCAGCAGCCCCCCCCCACGGAGTTTGGGGAACACTGAAGCTTTCTTT.

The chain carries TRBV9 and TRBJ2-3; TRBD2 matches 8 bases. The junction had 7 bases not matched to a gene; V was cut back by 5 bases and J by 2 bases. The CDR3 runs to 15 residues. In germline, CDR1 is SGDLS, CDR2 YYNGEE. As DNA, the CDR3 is TGTGCCAGCAGTGCGGGGGGCGGATCCACAGATACGCAGTATTTT. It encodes CASSAGGGSTDTQYF.

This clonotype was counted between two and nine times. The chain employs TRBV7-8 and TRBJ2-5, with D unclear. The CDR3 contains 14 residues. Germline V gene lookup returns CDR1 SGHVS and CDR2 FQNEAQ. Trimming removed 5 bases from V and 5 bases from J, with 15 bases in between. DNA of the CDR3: TGTGCCAGCAGCCTTTATGTGGAACACGAGACCCAGTACTTC. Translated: CASSLYVEHETQYF.